What follows describes a single TCR beta chain. As yet, its antigen is unknown. PCR used 60 Vbeta primers and 13 Jbeta primers. Using immunoSEQ multiplex PCR, the repertoire was profiled, and TCRdb retains in-frame clones only, with some absent. The sample lists some 100,000 clones, roughly 82% occurring once. This sample was included in a study of cytomegalovirus exposure and HLA in healthy donors. The V and J ends lost 4 bases and 5 bases, in that order; junction bases with no gene match: 4. The CDR3 sequence is 14 residues long. From germline, CDR1 is SGHNT and CDR2 YYREEE (reference sequence). General observations from the study: In a later analysis, donors in an Asian-associated ancestry cluster reportedly had fewer N-insertions in productive TCRs than the cohort mean.

The genes are TRBV5-4 and TRBJ1-1; 11 bases agree with TRBD1. What was sequenced was PBMCs. This TCR came from a woman younger than 35 in good health and CMV-seronegative. The CDR3 loop is CASSPGQGGTEAFF. CDR3 bases: TGTGCCAGCAGCCCGGGACAGGGGGGGACTGAAGCTTTCTTT.